This record concerns one T cell receptor beta chain sequence. The CDR3 runs to 16 residues. This sample stems from a study of blood T cell repertoires in COVID-19. The age range of participants was about 18 to 100 years, with residence in about two dozen US areas. Researchers sorted participants into cohorts using their self-reported clinical history. Per the original methods: Quantification of nucleated cells was approximated via reference gene primer amplification. Measured with immunoSEQ multiplex PCR; TCRdb has only the in-frame clones, and not every one. V and J calls and clone size are copied from that table; D and trimming were computed from the DNA. The table shows roughly 300,000 clones, with 80% to 90% occurring only once.

This receptor was identified in a woman aged 25 to 39 who had recovered from COVID-19. The chain links TRBV21-1 to TRBJ2-4; the table's D call TRBD1 went unverified against the DNA. TRBV21-1 corresponds to a pseudogene. The sample comprised PBMCs or T cells enriched from blood (not recorded which). The CDR3 nucleotides read TGTGCCAGCAGCAAGCGATTACAGGGGTCCCTAAACATTCAGTACTTC. It translates to CASSKRLQGSLNIQYF.